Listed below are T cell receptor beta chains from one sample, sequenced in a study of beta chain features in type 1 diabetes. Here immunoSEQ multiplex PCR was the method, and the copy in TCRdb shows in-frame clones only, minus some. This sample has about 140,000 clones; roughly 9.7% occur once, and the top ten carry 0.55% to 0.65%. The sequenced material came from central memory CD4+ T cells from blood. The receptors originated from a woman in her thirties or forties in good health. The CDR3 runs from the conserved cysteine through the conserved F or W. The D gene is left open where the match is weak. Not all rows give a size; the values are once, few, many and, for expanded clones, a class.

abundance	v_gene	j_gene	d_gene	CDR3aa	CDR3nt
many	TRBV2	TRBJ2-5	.	CASSARSGGTQYF	TGTGCCAGCAGTGCGCGGAGTGGAGGGACCCAGTACTTC
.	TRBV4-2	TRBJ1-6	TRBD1	CASSFGQRRTGNSPLHF	TGTGCCAGCAGCTTTGGCCAGCGGAGGACAGGGAATTCACCCCTCCACTTT
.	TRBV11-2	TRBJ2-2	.	CASRHRTGELFF	TGTGCCAGCAGACATCGCACCGGGGAGCTGTTTTTT
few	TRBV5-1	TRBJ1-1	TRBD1	CASSQLVPGTDTPNTEAFF	TGCGCCAGCAGCCAATTGGTGCCCGGGACAGACACCCCGAACACTGAAGCTTTCTTT
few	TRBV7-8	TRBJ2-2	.	CASSRQASTGELFF	TGTGCCAGCAGCCGACAGGCCTCCACCGGGGAGCTGTTTTTT
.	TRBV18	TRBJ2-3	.	CASSPGASTDTQYF	TGTGCCAGCTCACCAGGGGCTAGCACAGATACGCAGTATTTT
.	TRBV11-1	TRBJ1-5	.	CASSNDINQPQHF	TGTGCCAGCAGCAACGACATCAATCAGCCCCAGCATTTT
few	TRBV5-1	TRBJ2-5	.	CASSPNPGRETQYF	TGCGCCAGCAGCCCGAATCCGGGTAGAGAGACCCAGTACTTC
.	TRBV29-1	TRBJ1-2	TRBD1	CSVIRGLEGYTF	TGCAGCGTTATCAGGGGGCTGGAAGGCTACACCTTC
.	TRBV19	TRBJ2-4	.	CASSPPGQGKNIQYF	TGTGCCAGTAGTCCCCCGGGCCAGGGCAAAAACATTCAGTACTTC
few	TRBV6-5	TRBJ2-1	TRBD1	CASSYTTGEEQFF	TGTGCCAGCAGTTACACCACAGGGGAAGAGCAGTTCTTC
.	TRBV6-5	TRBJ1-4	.	CASLGLGNEKLFF	TGTGCCAGCTTGGGGCTGGGTAATGAAAAACTGTTTTTT
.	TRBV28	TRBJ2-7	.	CASSLLVYEQYF	TGTGCCAGCAGTTTACTTGTGTACGAGCAGTACTTC
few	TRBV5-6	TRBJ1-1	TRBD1	CASSWEGTGRNTEAFF	TGTGCCAGCAGCTGGGAGGGGACAGGGCGGAACACTGAAGCTTTCTTT
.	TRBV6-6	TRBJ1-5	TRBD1	CASRPGTVNQPQHF	TGTGCCAGCAGGCCCGGGACAGTCAATCAGCCCCAGCATTTT
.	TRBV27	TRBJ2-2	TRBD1	CASSRDSLNTGELFF	TGTGCCAGCAGCCGGGACAGCTTGAACACCGGGGAGCTGTTTTTT
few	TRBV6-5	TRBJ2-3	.	CASSATSTDTQYF	TGTGCCAGCAGTGCTACTAGCACAGATACGCAGTATTTT
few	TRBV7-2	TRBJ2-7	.	CASSFSYEQYF	TGTGCCAGCAGCTTCTCCTACGAGCAGTACTTC
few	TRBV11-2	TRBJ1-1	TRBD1	CASSSTLTGETEAFF	TGTGCCAGCAGCTCGACCTTGACAGGGGAGACTGAAGCTTTCTTT
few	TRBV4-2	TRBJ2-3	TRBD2	CASSQESSGGAPDTQYF	TGTGCCAGCAGCCAAGAGTCTAGCGGGGGGGCCCCAGATACGCAGTATTTT
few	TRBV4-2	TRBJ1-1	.	CASSLRLGNTEAFF	TGTGCCAGCAGCTTGAGGTTGGGGAACACTGAAGCTTTCTTT
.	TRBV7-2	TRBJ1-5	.	CASSLQGNQPQHF	TGTGCCAGCAGCTTACAGGGCAATCAGCCCCAGCATTTT
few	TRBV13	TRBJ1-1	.	CASSFDRENTEAFF	TGTGCCAGCAGCTTCGACAGAGAGAACACTGAAGCTTTCTTT
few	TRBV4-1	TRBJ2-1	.	CASSQDGGRYNEQFF	TGCGCCAGCAGCCAAGACGGGGGGCGATACAATGAGCAGTTCTTC
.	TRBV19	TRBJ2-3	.	CASSKRGTDTQYF	TGTGCCAGTAGTAAGAGGGGCACAGATACGCAGTATTTT
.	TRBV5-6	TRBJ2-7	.	CASSLGDWDYEQYF	TGTGCCAGCAGCTTGGGGGACTGGGATTACGAGCAGTACTTC
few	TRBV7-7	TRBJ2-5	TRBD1	CASSQGQGGETQYF	TGTGCTAGCAGCCAGGGACAGGGAGGGGAGACCCAGTACTTC
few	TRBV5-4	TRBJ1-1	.	CASSLPKPGLLTEAFF	TGTGCCAGCAGCTTGCCCAAACCCGGGTTGCTCACTGAAGCTTTCTTT
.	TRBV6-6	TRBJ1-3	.	CASRGGGQSTIYF	TGTGCCAGCAGGGGCGGGGGGCAGAGCACCATATATTTT
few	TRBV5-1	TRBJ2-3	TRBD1	CASSLVLRDRQTDTQYF	TGCGCCAGCAGCTTGGTGCTCCGGGACAGACAAACAGATACGCAGTATTTT
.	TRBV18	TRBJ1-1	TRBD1	CASSPPATGIKAFF	TGTGCCAGCTCACCACCTGCGACAGGGATTAAAGCTTTCTTT
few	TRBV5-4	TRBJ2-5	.	CASSQDLQGSLVYF	TGCGCCAGCAGCCAAGATTTACAGGGCAGTTTGGTGTACTTC
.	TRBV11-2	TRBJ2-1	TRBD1	CASSPPTGGPYNEQFF	TGTGCCAGCAGCCCCCCGACAGGGGGTCCCTACAATGAGCAGTTCTTC
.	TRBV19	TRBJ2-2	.	CASTPRGSPGELFF	TGTGCCAGTACCCCTAGGGGGTCGCCCGGGGAGCTGTTTTTT
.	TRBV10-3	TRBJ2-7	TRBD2	CAIGDPAGGLAGTSEQYF	TGTGCCATCGGGGACCCCGCCGGGGGACTAGCGGGGACCAGCGAGCAGTACTTC
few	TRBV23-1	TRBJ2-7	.	CASGPLRRTLSSYEQYF	TGCGCCAGCGGCCCACTAAGGCGGACTCTAAGCTCCTACGAGCAGTACTTC
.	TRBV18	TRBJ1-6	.	CASSLAARSYNSPLHF	TGTGCCAGCTCACTTGCGGCCCGGTCCTATAATTCACCCCTCCACTTT
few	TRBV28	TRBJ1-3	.	CATFLRSSSGNTIYF	TGTGCCACCTTCTTGAGGAGTAGCTCTGGAAACACCATATATTTT
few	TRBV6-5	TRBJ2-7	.	CASSYSLGSYEQYF	TGTGCCAGCAGTTACTCTCTTGGCAGCTACGAGCAGTACTTC
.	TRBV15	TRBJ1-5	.	CATSSTGFSNQPQHF	TGTGCCACCAGCAGTACAGGGTTTAGCAATCAGCCCCAGCATTTT
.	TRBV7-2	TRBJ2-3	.	CASSLAGVGGLSSTDTQYF	TGTGCCAGCAGCTTAGCCGGGGTGGGCGGGCTTAGCTCCACAGATACGCAGTATTTT
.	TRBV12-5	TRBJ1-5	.	CASGLVPDQPQHF	TGTGCTAGTGGTTTGGTTCCGGATCAGCCCCAGCATTTT
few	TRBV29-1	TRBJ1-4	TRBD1	CSAGQGYEKLFF	TGCAGCGCGGGACAGGGGTATGAAAAACTGTTTTTT
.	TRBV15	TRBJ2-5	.	CATSRDMGSQETQYF	TGTGCCACCAGCAGAGATATGGGCAGTCAAGAGACCCAGTACTTC
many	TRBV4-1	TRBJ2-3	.	CASSQVWSGPKLGGTQYF	TGCGCCAGCAGCCAAGTTTGGAGCGGCCCCAAATTAGGCGGCACGCAGTATTTT
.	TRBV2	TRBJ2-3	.	CASSEASELDTQYF	TGTGCCAGCAGTGAAGCGTCGGAGCTAGATACGCAGTATTTT
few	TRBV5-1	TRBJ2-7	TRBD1	CASSVDRAREQYF	TGCGCCAGCAGCGTCGACAGGGCGAGGGAGCAGTACTTC
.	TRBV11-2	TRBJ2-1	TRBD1	CASSLVLGTGGRDEQFF	TGTGCCAGCAGCTTAGTGCTTGGGACAGGGGGGAGGGATGAGCAGTTCTTC
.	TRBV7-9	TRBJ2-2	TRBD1	CASSPQGVGGELFF	TGTGCCAGCAGCCCACAGGGGGTCGGCGGGGAGCTGTTTTTT
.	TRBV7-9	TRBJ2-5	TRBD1	CASSYSWTGAVVQETQYF	TGTGCCAGCAGCTACAGTTGGACAGGGGCGGTAGTCCAAGAGACCCAGTACTTC